One and the same sample provided the 5 T cell receptor beta chains below, sequenced in a study of shared T cell receptors in the human thymus. Clones were sequenced by immunoSEQ multiplex PCR, and TCRdb holds only the in-frame ones, with some missing. The table has hundreds of thousands of clones, about 87% seen once. This sample also belongs to another study, concerning human thymus T cells.

Material for sequencing was thymocytes. The receptors originated from a boy in the first two years of life with a congenital heart defect.

The chain employs TRBV4-3 and TRBJ2-1, with D perhaps TRBD2 (6 bases). The CDR3 consists of 17 residues. The germline V gene has CDR1 LGHNA and CDR2 YSLEER. The V end was cut by 0 bases, the J end by 0 bases, with 12 bases between. DNA for the CDR3: TGCGCCAGCAGCCAAGAATTACTAGCCCTCTCCTACAATGAGCAGTTCTTC. It codes for CASSQELLALSYNEQFF.

V usage is TRBV28 and J usage is TRBJ1-4; D remains unclear. The CDR3 spans 15 residues. Trimming took 8 bases from V and 7 from J, leaving 20 bases between them. CDR1 is MDHEN, CDR2 SYDVKM, per germline. CDR3 protein: CASRPSGREGEKLFF. In DNA form, the CDR3 reads TGTGCCAGCCGTCCCTCTGGGAGGGAGGGTGAAAAACTGTTTTTT.

This chain links TRBV15 with TRBJ2-6; 7 bases fit TRBD1. Germline assignment: CDR1 LNHNV and CDR2 YYDKDF (reference sequence). CDR3 length: 20 amino acids. The V and J ends lost 1 base and 0 bases, in that order; junction bases with no gene match: 12. The CDR3, as DNA: TGTGCCACCAGCAGAGCGCCCTCCGGGACAGAAGTCTCTGGGGCCAACGTCCTGACTTTC. Protein sequence: CATSRAPSGTEVSGANVLTF.

The chain joins TRBV4-3 to TRBJ2-7, with TRBD2 as a possible D gene (5 bases). V was cut by 0 bases and J by 2 bases, with 11 bases left in between. The CDR3 is made up of 15 amino acids. CDR1 LGHNA and CDR2 YSLEER come from the germline V gene. This CDR3 reads CASSQDPTGAYEQYF. CDR3 nucleotides: TGCGCCAGCAGCCAAGACCCGACCGGGGCCTACGAGCAGTACTTC.

The chain links TRBV28 to TRBJ2-7; 7 bases align to TRBD1. Germline CDR1 and CDR2: MDHEN and SYDVKM. J was trimmed by 0 bases and V by 3 bases; bases with no gene match: 8. The CDR3 is made up of 16 amino acids. CDR3 residues: CASSLLPGGSSYEQYF. The CDR3 DNA reads as TGTGCCAGCAGTTTGTTACCAGGGGGAAGCTCCTACGAGCAGTACTTC.